These 13 T cell receptor beta chains were sequenced from one sample in a study of T-cell memory formation after mild COVID-19. Each CDR3 protein gets one entry after TCRdb re-called the 5' RACE reads with MiXCR. The data show about 130,000 distinct CDR3 sequences, approximately 26% seen once. Sequenced sample: PBMCs or a T cell subset sorted from them (not recorded which). These receptors were obtained from an adult woman who had mild COVID-19 (a few samples of this study predate the infection). Cell type and time point are not known.

This clonotype has a count of ten or more. The rearrangement uses TRBV20-1 and TRBJ1-1; TRBD1 aligns across 7 bases. Germline-derived CDR1 and CDR2 are DFQATT and SNEGSKA (reference sequence). V gave up 0 bases and J gave up 3 bases; unmatched junction bases: 1. The CDR3 is 13 amino acids. This CDR3 reads CSARETGDTEAFF. CDR3 bases: TGCAGTGCTAGAGAAACAGGGGACACTGAAGCTTTCTTT.

This clonotype was observed a few times. The CDR3 region is CASSPTSTNTEAFF. CDR3 DNA sequence: TGTGCCAGCAGCCCAACCTCAACGAACACTGAAGCTTTCTTT. This chain uses TRBV7-9 with TRBJ1-1; D is undetermined. V was shortened by 5 bases and J by 1 base, with 11 bases between the two germline ends. CDR3 size: 14 residues. CDR1 SEHNR and CDR2 FQNEAQ come from the germline V gene (reference sequence).

V is TRBV4-1 and J is TRBJ1-1, with D hard to call. The V end was cut by 2 bases, the J end by 8 bases, with 6 bases between. The germline CDR1 and CDR2 sequences are MGHRA and YSYEKL. This CDR3 region has 11 residues. In DNA, the CDR3 is TGCGCCAGCAGCCAACAGAGAGAAGCTTTCTTT. Its protein product is CASSQQREAFF.

The chain uses TRBV9 and TRBJ2-1, with 8 bases that match TRBD2. This CDR3 contains 14 residues. V shed 0 bases and J 10 bases; nucleotides not matched to a gene: 6. Germline CDR1 and CDR2: SGDLS and YYNGEE. DNA for the CDR3: TGTGCCAGCAGCGTAGAACTAGCGGCGAACGAGCAGTTCTTC. It yields the protein CASSVELAANEQFF.

This clonotype was seen only a few times. The CDR3 DNA is TGTGCCAGCAGCCTGGGGACAGGCACAACTAATGAAAAACTGTTTTTT. Protein sequence: CASSLGTGTTNEKLFF. The chain has TRBV7-9 and TRBJ1-4, with 8 bases matching TRBD1. Losses at the gene ends were 5 bases for V and 0 bases for J; bases not matched to a gene: 5. The germline V gene encodes CDR1 SEHNR and CDR2 FQNEAQ (reference sequence). This CDR3 region has 16 residues.

The DNA of the CDR3 is TGCGCCAGCAGCCCTACACGTCAGAGGAACACTGAAGCTTTCTTT. This translates into CASSPTRQRNTEAFF. The chain employs TRBV4-1 and TRBJ1-1; D remains unclear. The V gene lost 4 bases and the J gene lost 1 base, with 13 bases spanning the gap. CDR1 and CDR2 from the germline V gene are MGHRA and YSYEKL. The CDR3 consists of 15 residues.

In its sample, this clonotype was seen a few times. This chain connects TRBV18 to TRBJ1-2; D is unresolved. Trimming removed 6 bases at V and 3 bases at J, with 20 bases between. The CDR3 covers 16 residues. Germline CDR1 and CDR2: KGHSH and LQKENI. The CDR3 coding sequence is TGTGCCAGCTCGGATCCGGGCTTAAGAAGGGACTATGGCTACACCTTC. It codes for CASSDPGLRRDYGYTF.

The chain is built from TRBV27 and TRBJ2-1; 8 nucleotides align to TRBD1. The trim removed 5 bases at V and 9 bases at J, leaving 12 bases unmatched. The CDR3 contains 15 residues. From germline, CDR1 is MNHEY and CDR2 SMNVEV (reference sequence). CDR3 in amino acids: CASSPSGGQWGEQFF. The CDR3 DNA follows: TGTGCCAGCAGTCCGTCAGGGGGCCAGTGGGGTGAGCAGTTCTTC.

The chain is built from TRBV11-1 and TRBJ2-3; tentatively, D is TRBD1 (6 bases). Trimming took off 5 bases at V and 2 bases at J, with 14 bases between the two ends. Germline CDR1 SGHAT, CDR2 FQDESV (reference sequence). The CDR3 has 15 residues. The CDR3 DNA reads TGTGCCAGCAGCCGAACAGGGAGAGTCACAGATACGCAGTATTTT. It codes for CASSRTGRVTDTQYF.

This rearrangement joins TRBV9 to TRBJ1-6; D perhaps matches TRBD1 (5 bases). Trimming pared 1 base from V and 14 bases from J, leaving 16 bases between. The CDR3 consists of 14 residues. CDR1 SGDLS and CDR2 YYNGEE come from the germline V gene. In DNA form, the CDR3 reads TGTGCCAGCAGCGTAAGGGACGGAGAGGAGACCCTCCACTTT. It yields the protein CASSVRDGEETLHF.

This clonotype turned up a few times. V gene TRBV4-1 combines with J gene TRBJ2-7, with 11 positions matching TRBD1. The germline gives CDR1 MGHRA, CDR2 YSYEKL. The CDR3 runs to 15 residues. Trimming took 4 bases from V and 5 from J; bases not matched to a gene: 7. CDR3 DNA sequence: TGCGCCAGCAGCCTTGCGGACAGGGGGCAGGACGAGCAGTACTTC. Translated, it gives CASSLADRGQDEQYF.

The V gene is TRBV5-1, the J gene TRBJ2-5; a weak D match, TRBD1 (6 bases). The V gene's germline CDR1 is SGHRS and CDR2 YFSETQ. This CDR3 spans 14 amino acids. Trimming removed 4 bases from V and 2 bases from J, with 12 bases in between. Written as DNA, the CDR3 is TGCGCCAGCAGCGGAGAGACAGGACAAGAGACCCAGTACTTC. Residues: CASSGETGQETQYF.

This clonotype was detected ten times or more. V gene TRBV6-6 combines with J gene TRBJ1-1; no clear D. The CDR3 has 15 residues. Trimming removed 7 bases from V and 3 bases from J, with 18 bases in between. The germline V gene encodes CDR1 MNHNY and CDR2 SVGAGI (reference sequence). The CDR3, as DNA: TGTGCCAGCACCTATTCATTATCCCGGGACACTGAAGCTTTCTTT. Translated: CASTYSLSRDTEAFF.